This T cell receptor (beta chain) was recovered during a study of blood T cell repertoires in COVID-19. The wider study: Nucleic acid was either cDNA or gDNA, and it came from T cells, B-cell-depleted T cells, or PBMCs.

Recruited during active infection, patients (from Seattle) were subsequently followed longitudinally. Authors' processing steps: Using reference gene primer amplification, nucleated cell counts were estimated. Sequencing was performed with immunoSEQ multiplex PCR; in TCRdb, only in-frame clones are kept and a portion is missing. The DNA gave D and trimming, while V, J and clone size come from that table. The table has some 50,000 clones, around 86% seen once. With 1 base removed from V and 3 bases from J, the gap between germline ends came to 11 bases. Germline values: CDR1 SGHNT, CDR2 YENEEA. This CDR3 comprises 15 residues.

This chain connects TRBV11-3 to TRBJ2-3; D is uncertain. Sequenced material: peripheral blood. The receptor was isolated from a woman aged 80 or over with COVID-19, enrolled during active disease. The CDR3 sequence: CASSLGRSGTDTQYF. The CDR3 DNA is TGTGCCAGCAGCTTAGGCCGGTCCGGGACAGATACGCAGTATTTT. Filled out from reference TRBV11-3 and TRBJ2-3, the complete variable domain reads EAGVVQSPRYKIIEKKQPVAFWCNPISGHNTLYWYLQNLGQGPELLIRYENEEAVDDSQLPKDRFSAERLKGVDSTLKIQPAELGDSAVYLCASSLGRSGTDTQYFGPGTRLTVL.